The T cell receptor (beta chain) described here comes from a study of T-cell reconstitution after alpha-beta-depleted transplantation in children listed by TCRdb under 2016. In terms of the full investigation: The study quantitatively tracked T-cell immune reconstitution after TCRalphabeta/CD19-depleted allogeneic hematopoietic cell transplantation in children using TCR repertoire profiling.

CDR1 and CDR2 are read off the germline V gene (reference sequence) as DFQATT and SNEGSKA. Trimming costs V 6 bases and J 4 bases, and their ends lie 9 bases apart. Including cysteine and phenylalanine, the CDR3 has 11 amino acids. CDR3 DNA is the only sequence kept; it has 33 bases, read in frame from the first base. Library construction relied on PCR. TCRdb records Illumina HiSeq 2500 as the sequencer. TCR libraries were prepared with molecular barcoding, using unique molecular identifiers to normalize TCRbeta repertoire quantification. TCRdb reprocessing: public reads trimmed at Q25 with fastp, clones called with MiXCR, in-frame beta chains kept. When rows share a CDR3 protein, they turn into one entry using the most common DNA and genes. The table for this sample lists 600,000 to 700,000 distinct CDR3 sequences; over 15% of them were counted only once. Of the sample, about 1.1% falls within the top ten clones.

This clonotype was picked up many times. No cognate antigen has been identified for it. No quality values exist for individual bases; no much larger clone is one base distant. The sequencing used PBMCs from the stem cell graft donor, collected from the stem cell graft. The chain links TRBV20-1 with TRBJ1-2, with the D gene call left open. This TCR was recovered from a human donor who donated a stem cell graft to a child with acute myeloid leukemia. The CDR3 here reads CSAKPVYGYTF. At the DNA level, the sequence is TGCAGTGCCAAACCGGTCTATGGCTACACCTTC.